The 17 T cell receptor beta chains below were found in one sample sequenced in a study of blood T cell repertoires in COVID-19. Using immunoSEQ multiplex PCR, the repertoire was profiled, and TCRdb retains in-frame clones only, with some absent. Found here are under 200,000 clones, 70% to 90% of them singletons; the top ten hold roughly 0.57%. Sequenced sample: peripheral blood. The receptors here all came from a man in his 60s with COVID-19, enrolled during active disease.

V is TRBV2 and J is TRBJ2-5; 9 nucleotides align to TRBD1. The CDR3 covers 14 residues. Germline CDR1 and CDR2: SNHLY and FYNNEI. The V gene end was trimmed by 6 bases and the J gene end by 2 bases; junction bases not matched to a gene: 4. The CDR3 nucleotides are TGTGCCAGCAGCGTGGACAGGGGTCAAGAGACCCAGTACTTC. Protein sequence: CASSVDRGQETQYF.

V gene TRBV11-3 combines with J gene TRBJ1-1, with 7 bases aligning to TRBD1. The V gene end was trimmed by 3 bases and the J gene end by 1 base; junction bases not matched to a gene: 5. The V gene's germline CDR1 is SGHNT and CDR2 YENEEA. This CDR3 has 15 residues. In DNA form, the CDR3 reads TGTGCCAGCAGCTTGGACAGGAGAGAGAACACTGAAGCTTTCTTT. Translation: CASSLDRRENTEAFF.

The rearrangement links TRBV25-1 to TRBJ1-5; D unresolved. V dropped 2 bases and J dropped 4 bases, with 6 bases sitting between them. In germline, CDR1 is MGHDK, CDR2 SYGVNS. This CDR3 has 13 residues. This chain's CDR3 is CASSEVGNQPQHF. The CDR3 DNA sequence: TGTGCCAGCAGTGAAGTCGGGAATCAGCCCCAGCATTTT.

This clone was seen more than once but under ten times. The chain combines TRBV5-1 with TRBJ2-5; possibly TRBD2 for D (6 bases). Looked up from germline, CDR1 is SGHRS and CDR2 is YFSETQ. This CDR3 has 13 amino acids. Trimming took 6 bases from V and 5 from J, leaving 14 bases between them. Written as DNA, the CDR3 is TGCGCCAGCAAGACTAGTCCCCGCGAGACCCAGTACTTC. Translating it yields CASKTSPRETQYF.

The chain employs TRBV19 and TRBJ2-1, with D maybe TRBD1 (6 bases). CDR1 and CDR2 (germline): LNHDA, SQIVND (reference sequence). The V end lost 5 bases, the J end lost 12 bases, and 23 bases lay between the germline ends. This CDR3 contains 15 residues. DNA for the CDR3: TGTGCCAGTAGTGAACCCGGGTTTAATGGGGGCCGGCAGTTCTTC. This encodes CASSEPGFNGGRQFF.

The V and J genes are TRBV7-2 and TRBJ1-1; a possible D gene is TRBD1 (5 bases). Germline V gene data show CDR1 as SGHTA and CDR2 as FQGNSA. The V gene lost 5 bases and the J gene lost 2 bases, with 15 bases spanning the gap. This CDR3 region has 15 residues. The CDR3 nucleotides are TGTGCCAGCAGCATCAACGGGGGGACCAACACTGAAGCTTTCTTT. Its protein product is CASSINGGTNTEAFF.

This sequence joins TRBV6-5 and TRBJ2-3, with TRBD2 matching over 9 bases. This CDR3 is built from 14 residues. Germline loops: CDR1 MNHEY, CDR2 SVGAGI. Trimming at V came to 6 bases and at J to 6 bases, leaving 7 bases not matched to a gene. The CDR3 nucleotides read TGTGCCAGCAGGGTGGCGGGGGGGCGCGATACGCAGTATTTT. Amino acids: CASRVAGGRDTQYF.

The chain carries TRBV24-1 and TRBJ2-3, with 10 positions matching TRBD1. The V and J ends lost 3 bases and 2 bases, in that order; junction bases with no gene match: 10. CDR3 length: 18 amino acids. Germline CDR1 and CDR2: KGHDR and SFDVKD. This chain's CDR3 is CATSDPRTGGLITDTQYF. CDR3 coding DNA: TGTGCCACCAGTGATCCGAGGACAGGGGGTTTAATCACAGATACGCAGTATTTT.

This sequence joins TRBV11-2 and TRBJ1-3, with 7 bases aligning to TRBD1. This CDR3 contains 16 residues. V gave up 5 bases and J gave up 0 bases; unmatched junction bases: 7. Germline CDR1 and CDR2: SGHAT and FQNNGV. The CDR3 DNA is TGTGCCAGCAGCCCCCAAGGACAGGACTCTGGAAACACCATATATTTT. Translated: CASSPQGQDSGNTIYF.

The chain joins TRBV18 to TRBJ1-6; the D gene is possibly TRBD1 (5 bases). This CDR3 has 15 residues. Germline lookup yields CDR1 KGHSH and CDR2 LQKENI. V dropped 2 bases and J dropped 6 bases, with 11 bases sitting between them. CDR3: CASSPTGATNSPLHF. The CDR3 DNA sequence: TGTGCCAGCTCACCAACAGGTGCCACTAATTCACCCCTCCACTTT.

The CDR3 DNA reads as TGTGCCAGCAGTTTATCAACAGGGCCTCTCTACGAGCAGTACTTC. Translating it yields CASSLSTGPLYEQYF. V gene TRBV27 combines with J gene TRBJ2-7; the D gene is possibly TRBD1 (6 bases). The germline gives CDR1 MNHEY, CDR2 SMNVEV (reference sequence). CDR3 size: 15 residues. V lost 0 bases to trimming and J lost 3 bases, with 12 bases between them.

CDR3 nucleotides: TGCGCCAGCAGCCAGGGGGGACAGGGGTTTGGAAACACCATATATTTT. Translated: CASSQGGQGFGNTIYF. The V and J genes are TRBV4-1 and TRBJ1-3; TRBD1 matches 10 bases. The junction had 5 bases not matched to a gene; V was cut back by 3 bases and J by 3 bases. Germline values: CDR1 MGHRA, CDR2 YSYEKL. The CDR3 has 16 residues.

This clone was observed a few times. The CDR3 DNA is TGTGCCAGCAGGGGACAGGGGACTAATGAAAAACTGTTTTTT. It specifies CASRGQGTNEKLFF. The rearrangement links TRBV2 to TRBJ1-4; 10 bases line up with TRBD1. With V trimmed by 6 bases and J by 2 bases, 0 bases remained unmatched. The germline CDR1 and CDR2 sequences are SNHLY and FYNNEI. This CDR3 has 14 amino acids.

The chain joins TRBV7-2 to TRBJ2-3, with D possibly matching TRBD1 (5 bases). CDR3 length: 16 amino acids. V gave up 1 base and J gave up 5 bases, with 16 bases separating them. Germline lookup yields CDR1 SGHTA and CDR2 FQGNSA. CDR3 in amino acids: CASSLGAVTQGDTQYF. CDR3 coding DNA: TGTGCCAGCAGCTTAGGGGCTGTTACCCAGGGAGATACGCAGTATTTT.

This clone came up once. The V and J genes are TRBV11-3 and TRBJ2-7; 8 bases are shared with TRBD1. The V and J ends lost 10 bases and 5 bases, in that order; junction bases with no gene match: 10. Per germline, CDR1 SGHNT and CDR2 YENEEA. CDR3 size: 13 residues. The CDR3 nucleotides read TGTGCCATCGGCCAGGGGGCCCCCAACGAGCAGTACTTC. This translates into CAIGQGAPNEQYF. The entire variable domain, with the rest obtained from reference TRBV11-3 and TRBJ2-7, is as follows: EAGVVQSPRYKIIEKKQPVAFWCNPISGHNTLYWYLQNLGQGPELLIRYENEEAVDDSQLPKDRFSAERLKGVDSTLKIQPAELGDSAVYLCAIGQGAPNEQYFGPGTRLTVT.

The rearrangement uses TRBV28 and TRBJ2-7; D gene uncertain. V was pared by 7 bases and J by 2 bases, with 15 bases between. Germline V lookup: CDR1 MDHEN, CDR2 SYDVKM. The CDR3 loop spans 14 amino acids. The CDR3 here is CASNFGGSPYEQYF. The CDR3 DNA is TGTGCCAGCAACTTCGGCGGCAGTCCCTACGAGCAGTACTTC.

This clone was detected only once. The chain couples TRBV2 to TRBJ1-1; 9 nucleotides agree with TRBD1. The CDR3 runs 14 residues. Trimming cost V 3 bases and J 6 bases; bases outside gene matches: 5. From germline, CDR1 is SNHLY and CDR2 FYNNEI. The CDR3 sequence: CASSDTGGWSEAFF. CDR3 DNA sequence: TGTGCCAGCAGTGATACAGGGGGCTGGTCTGAAGCTTTCTTT.